What follows are 10 T cell receptor beta chains derived from one specimen sequenced in a study of identical twins. One entry per CDR3 protein, called by TCRdb with MiXCR from the 5' RACE reads. Altogether around 370,000 distinct CDR3 sequences are present, 9% to 10% being singletons, with the ten largest covering approximately 8.9%. The sequencing input was naive T cells sorted from blood. Every receptor here comes from a woman aged 45-59 years in good health.

This clonotype was counted many times. V is TRBV12-3 or TRBV12-4 and J is TRBJ2-2; tentatively, D is TRBD1 or TRBD2 (5 bases each). The CDR3 is 13 residues long. V gave up 6 bases and J gave up 6 bases, with 11 bases separating them. The CDR3 DNA reads as TGTGCCAGCAGGAGGGGTTTCTCCGGGGAGCTGTTTTTT. Protein product: CASRRGFSGELFF.

This clonotype was recorded a few times. V gene TRBV2 combines with J gene TRBJ1-5; TRBD1 is a possible D gene (5 bases). Trimming removed 6 bases from V and 3 bases from J, with 24 bases in between. This CDR3 comprises 18 residues. Germline loops: CDR1 SNHLY, CDR2 FYNNEI. This CDR3 is CASRLSGDVWSYNQPQHF. The CDR3 coding sequence is TGTGCCAGCAGGCTCTCGGGGGATGTATGGTCATACAATCAGCCCCAGCATTTT.

CDR3: CASSSLTSVSEQFF. The CDR3 DNA follows: TGCGCCAGCAGCTCCCTGACTAGCGTCTCTGAGCAGTTCTTC. This chain links TRBV5-1 with TRBJ2-1, with TRBD2 matching over 8 bases. The V gene's germline CDR1 is SGHRS and CDR2 YFSETQ. V shed 3 bases and J 9 bases; nucleotides not matched to a gene: 8. The CDR3 contains 14 residues.

The V gene is TRBV4-1, the J gene TRBJ2-1, with TRBD1 matching over 7 bases. CDR1 is MGHRA, CDR2 YSYEKL, per germline. The ends lost 2 bases at V and 3 bases at J; junction bases unmatched: 7. CDR3 length equals 16 residues. The CDR3 sequence is CASSQTRGQIYNEQFF. The CDR3 coding sequence is TGCGCCAGCAGCCAAACGAGGGGACAGATCTACAATGAGCAGTTCTTC.

The chain is built from TRBV2 and TRBJ2-5, with TRBD2 as a possible D gene (6 bases). The CDR3 consists of 14 residues. Trimming cost V 2 bases and J 5 bases, with 12 bases left between them. Germline CDR1 reads SNHLY; CDR2 reads FYNNEI. CDR3 in amino acids: CASSEWRAGETQYF. CDR3 sequence (DNA): TGTGCCAGCAGTGAATGGAGGGCCGGGGAGACCCAGTACTTC.

This clonotype was detected only a few times. The gene calls are TRBV4-1 and TRBJ2-1; D not certain. Germline CDR1 reads MGHRA; CDR2 reads YSYEKL. This CDR3 spans 16 amino acids. The V gene lost 5 bases and the J gene lost 0 bases, with 14 bases spanning the gap. In DNA, the CDR3 is TGCGCCAGCAGCGTTCTGGGGAAGAGCTCCTACAATGAGCAGTTCTTC. This encodes CASSVLGKSSYNEQFF.

This clonotype was picked up a small number of times. The genes are TRBV5-6 and TRBJ2-2; no clear D gene. The CDR3 is 13 amino acids. The V and J ends lost 4 bases and 8 bases respectively, with 12 bases between them. The germline gives CDR1 SGHDT, CDR2 YYEEEE. CDR3: CASSMDRRGELFF. The CDR3 DNA is TGTGCCAGCAGCATGGACCGAAGGGGGGAGCTGTTTTTT.

The chain uses TRBV4-1 and TRBJ1-1; D unclear. Trimming took 1 base from V and 3 from J, leaving 12 bases between them. The CDR3 length is 15 residues. Germline values: CDR1 MGHRA, CDR2 YSYEKL. The CDR3 DNA is TGCGCCAGCAGCCAAGTGTCTGGGTTGGACACTGAAGCTTTCTTT. It codes for CASSQVSGLDTEAFF.

This chain uses TRBV7-3 with TRBJ2-7; 7 positions match TRBD2. V trimming: 0 bases; J trimming: 5 bases; junction bases outside the gene matches: 1. The germline gives CDR1 SGHTA, CDR2 FQGTGA. This CDR3 contains 13 residues. The CDR3 region has the DNA TGTGCCAGCAGCTTAACGACTAGCCACGAGCAGTACTTC. It translates to CASSLTTSHEQYF. The variable domain in full, completed from reference TRBV7-3 and TRBJ2-7, reads GAGVSQTPSNKVTEKGKYVELRCDPISGHTALYWYRQSLGQGPEFLIYFQGTGAADDSGLPNDRFFAVRPEGSVSTLKIQRTERGDSAVYLCASSLTTSHEQYFGPGTRLTVT.

In this sample, this clonotype turned up many times. V and J are TRBV7-6 and TRBJ2-2; D is uncertain. Trimming removed 8 bases from V and 4 bases from J, with 5 bases in between. CDR3 length: 11 amino acids. Germline CDR1 and CDR2: SGHVS and FNYEAQ. The CDR3 nucleotides are TGTGCCAGCGGCGGCACCGGGGAGCTGTTTTTT. This codes for CASGGTGELFF.